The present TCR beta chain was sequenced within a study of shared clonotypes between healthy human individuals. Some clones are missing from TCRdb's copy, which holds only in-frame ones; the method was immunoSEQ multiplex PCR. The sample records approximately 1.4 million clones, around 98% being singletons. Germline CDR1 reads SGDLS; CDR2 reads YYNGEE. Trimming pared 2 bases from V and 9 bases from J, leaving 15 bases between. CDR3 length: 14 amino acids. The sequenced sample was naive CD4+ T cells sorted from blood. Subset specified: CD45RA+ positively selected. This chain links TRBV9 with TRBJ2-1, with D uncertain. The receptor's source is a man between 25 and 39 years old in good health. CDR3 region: CASSVSMVYPEQFF. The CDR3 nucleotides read TGTGCCAGCAGCGTGAGCATGGTCTATCCTGAGCAGTTCTTC.